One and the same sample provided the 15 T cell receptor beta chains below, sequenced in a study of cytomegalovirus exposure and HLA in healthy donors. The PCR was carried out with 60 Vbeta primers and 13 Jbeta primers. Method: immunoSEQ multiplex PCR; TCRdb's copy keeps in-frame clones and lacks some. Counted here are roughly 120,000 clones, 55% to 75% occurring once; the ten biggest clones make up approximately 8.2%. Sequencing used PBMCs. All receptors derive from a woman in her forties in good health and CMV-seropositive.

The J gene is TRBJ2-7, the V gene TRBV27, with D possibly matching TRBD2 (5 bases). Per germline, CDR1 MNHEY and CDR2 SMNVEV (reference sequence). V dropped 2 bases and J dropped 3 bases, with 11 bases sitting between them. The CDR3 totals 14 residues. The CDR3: CASSLGLGSYEQYF. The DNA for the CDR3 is TGTGCCAGCAGTTTAGGGCTGGGGAGCTACGAGCAGTACTTC.

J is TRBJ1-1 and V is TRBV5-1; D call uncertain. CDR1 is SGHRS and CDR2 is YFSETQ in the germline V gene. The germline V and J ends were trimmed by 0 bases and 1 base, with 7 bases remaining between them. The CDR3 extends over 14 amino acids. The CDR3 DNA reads TGCGCCAGCAGCTTGGGACACACGAACACTGAAGCTTTCTTT. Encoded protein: CASSLGHTNTEAFF. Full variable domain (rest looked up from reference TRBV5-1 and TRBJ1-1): KAGVTQTPRYLIKTRGQQVTLSCSPISGHRSVSWYQQTPGQGLQFLFEYFSETQRNKGNFPGRFSGRQFSNSRSEMNVSTLELGDSALYLCASSLGHTNTEAFFGQGTRLTVV.

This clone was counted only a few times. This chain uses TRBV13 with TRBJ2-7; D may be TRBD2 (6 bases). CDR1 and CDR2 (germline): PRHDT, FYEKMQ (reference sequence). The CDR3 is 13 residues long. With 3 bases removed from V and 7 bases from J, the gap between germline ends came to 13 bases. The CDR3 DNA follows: TGTGCCAGCAGCTTGGGACGCGCGGGGGAGCAGTACTTC. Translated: CASSLGRAGEQYF.

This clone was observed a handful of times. For the CDR3, the DNA is TGTGCCAGCAGCTTAGTACGCTCAGGGTCAGATACGCAGTATTTT. Translation gives CASSLVRSGSDTQYF. V gene TRBV7-6 combines with J gene TRBJ2-3, with a tentative D call TRBD1 (5 bases). The germline gives CDR1 SGHVS, CDR2 FNYEAQ. This CDR3 contains 15 residues. The V end lost 1 base, the J end lost 4 bases, and 12 bases lay between the germline ends.

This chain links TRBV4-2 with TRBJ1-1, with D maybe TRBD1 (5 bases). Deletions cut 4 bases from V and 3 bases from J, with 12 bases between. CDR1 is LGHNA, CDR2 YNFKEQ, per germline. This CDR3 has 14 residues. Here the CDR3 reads CASSRSGGDTEAFF. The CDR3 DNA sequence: TGTGCCAGCAGCCGGAGCGGGGGGGACACTGAAGCTTTCTTT.

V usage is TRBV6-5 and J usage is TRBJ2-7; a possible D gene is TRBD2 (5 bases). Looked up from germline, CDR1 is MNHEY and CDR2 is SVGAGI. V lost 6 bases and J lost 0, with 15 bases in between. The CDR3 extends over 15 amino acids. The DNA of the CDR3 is TGTGCCAGCAGCCTCCAGCGTGGGAGCTCCTACGAGCAGTACTTC. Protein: CASSLQRGSSYEQYF.

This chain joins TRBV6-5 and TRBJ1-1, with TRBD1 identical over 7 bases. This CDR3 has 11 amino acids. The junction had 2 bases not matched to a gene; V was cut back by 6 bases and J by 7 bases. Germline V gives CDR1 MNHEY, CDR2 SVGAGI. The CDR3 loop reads CASSRDSEAFF. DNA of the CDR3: TGTGCCAGCAGCCGGGACAGTGAAGCTTTCTTT.

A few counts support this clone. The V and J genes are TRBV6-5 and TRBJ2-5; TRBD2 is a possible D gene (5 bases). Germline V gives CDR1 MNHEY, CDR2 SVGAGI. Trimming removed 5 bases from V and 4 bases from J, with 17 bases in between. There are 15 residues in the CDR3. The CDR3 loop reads CASSVGGQRGETQYF. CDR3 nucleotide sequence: TGTGCCAGCAGTGTGGGCGGCCAACGGGGAGAGACCCAGTACTTC.

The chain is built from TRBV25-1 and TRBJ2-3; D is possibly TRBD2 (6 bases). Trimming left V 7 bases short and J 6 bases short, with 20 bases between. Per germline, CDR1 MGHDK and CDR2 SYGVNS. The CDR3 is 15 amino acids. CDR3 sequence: CASNPTSTGRDTQYF. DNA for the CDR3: TGTGCCAGCAACCCTACATCGACTGGGAGGGATACGCAGTATTTT.

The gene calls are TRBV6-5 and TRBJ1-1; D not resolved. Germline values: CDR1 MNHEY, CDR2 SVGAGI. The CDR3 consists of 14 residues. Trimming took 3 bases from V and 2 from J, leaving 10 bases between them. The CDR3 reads CASSYTEGNTEAFF. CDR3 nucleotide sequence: TGTGCCAGCAGTTATACAGAAGGAAACACTGAAGCTTTCTTT.

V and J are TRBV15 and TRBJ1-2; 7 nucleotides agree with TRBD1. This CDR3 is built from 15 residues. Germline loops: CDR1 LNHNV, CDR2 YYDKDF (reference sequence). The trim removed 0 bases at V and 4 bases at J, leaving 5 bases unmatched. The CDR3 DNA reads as TGTGCCACCAGCAGAGATGGGGACAGTCTCTATGGCTACACCTTC. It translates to CATSRDGDSLYGYTF.

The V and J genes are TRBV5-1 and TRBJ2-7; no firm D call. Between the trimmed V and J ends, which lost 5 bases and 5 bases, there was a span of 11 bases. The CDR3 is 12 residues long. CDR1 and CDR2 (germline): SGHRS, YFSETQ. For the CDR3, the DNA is TGCGCCAGCAGAAGTGTGGGCAACGAGCAGTACTTC. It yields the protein CASRSVGNEQYF.

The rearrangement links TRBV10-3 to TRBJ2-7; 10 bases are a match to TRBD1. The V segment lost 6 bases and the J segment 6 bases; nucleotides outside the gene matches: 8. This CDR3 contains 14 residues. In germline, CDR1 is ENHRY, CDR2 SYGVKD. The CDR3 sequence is CAISRQGAGSEQYF. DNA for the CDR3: TGTGCCATCAGCCGACAGGGGGCGGGTAGCGAGCAGTACTTC.

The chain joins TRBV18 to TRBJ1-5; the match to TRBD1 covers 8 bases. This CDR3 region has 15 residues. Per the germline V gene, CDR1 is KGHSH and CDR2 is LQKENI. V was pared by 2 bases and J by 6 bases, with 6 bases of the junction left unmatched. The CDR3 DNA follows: TGTGCCAGCTCACCAACAGGACAGGGAGGTCAGCCCCAGCATTTT. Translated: CASSPTGQGGQPQHF.

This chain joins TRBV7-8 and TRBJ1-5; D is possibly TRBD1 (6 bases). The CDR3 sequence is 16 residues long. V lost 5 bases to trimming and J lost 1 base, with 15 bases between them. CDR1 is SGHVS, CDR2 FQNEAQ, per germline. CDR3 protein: CASSPRAGTSNQPQHF. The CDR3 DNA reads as TGTGCCAGCAGCCCAAGGGCAGGGACAAGCAATCAGCCCCAGCATTTT.